This T cell receptor beta chain was obtained from a study of beta chain features in type 1 diabetes. The wider study: Examination of sorted cells across all samples involved over 85,000,000 cells.

Trimming cost V 5 bases and J 10 bases, with 16 bases left between them. Germline V lookup: CDR1 SGHTA, CDR2 FQGTGA. The CDR3 consists of 13 residues. All of the isolated RNA was reverse transcribed, so expressed TCRB transcripts were sequenced. The repertoire was sequenced with immunoSEQ multiplex PCR; TCRdb's copy has only in-frame clones and lacks some. The sample comprises about 200,000 clones, around 9.9% of which are singletons, and approximately 1.5% rests with the top ten. The source of this sequence is a man aged 18 to 29 in good health. The chain carries TRBV7-3 and TRBJ2-3, with TRBD2 as a possible D gene (5 bases). The sequencing sample was made of central memory CD4+ T cells from blood. CDR3 loop: CASSTRTEEAQYF. CDR3 bases: TGTGCCAGCAGCACTCGGACTGAAGAGGCGCAGTATTTT.